This TCR beta chain was identified in a study of T cell repertoires in cytomegalovirus infection. Turning to the study itself: Public TCR beta signatures provided an indication of both CMV infection and a matching HLA type.

General study points: Ex vivo responses were dominated by HLA-C-restricted CMV-specific TCR beta clonotypes. Identification of carriers of CMV plus the relevant HLA was achieved through cumulative public TCR beta family frequency.

TCRdb independently ran MiXCR on the reads; one entry per CDR3 protein. The sample has about 450,000 distinct CDR3 sequences, roughly 31% seen once. CDR1 and CDR2 (germline): MDHEN, SYDVKM. The CDR3 runs 15 residues. V dropped 3 bases and J dropped 10 bases, with 16 bases sitting between them. This clonotype was counted between two and nine times. Its antigen is unknown. The rearrangement links TRBV28 to TRBJ1-6; maybe TRBD1 (5 bases). The sequencing input was PBMCs. The sequence was collected from a human donor in good health (CMV status not recorded). Some clones in this sample may be carry-over from other donors' samples. The CDR3 spells CASSFRDPGFSPLHF. CDR3 bases: TGTGCCAGCAGTTTCAGGGACCCCGGGTTCTCACCCCTCCACTTT.